The rows below give T cell receptor beta chains drawn from one sample of a study of identifying expanded T cells in peripheral blood. The table came from immunoSEQ multiplex PCR; TCRdb's copy has only in-frame clones and leaves some out. The sample has 100,000 to 150,000 clones, 75% to 90% seen once. Sequencing was done on a sample of blood. Receptor source: a person aged 18 to 75 in good health. CDR3s include the opening cysteine and the closing phenylalanine or tryptophan. The D gene is left open where the match is weak. Clone size is given for some rows only: seen once, a few or many times, or a class if the clone is expanded.

clone size	V gene	J gene	D gene	CDR3 protein	CDR3 DNA
.	TRBV29-1	TRBJ1-3	.	CSVETGSSGNTIYF	TGCAGCGTTGAAACCGGTAGCTCTGGAAACACCATATATTTT
.	TRBV18	TRBJ1-5	.	CASSPQGLGKPQHF	TGTGCCAGCTCACCTCAGGGGTTGGGGAAGCCCCAGCATTTT
once	TRBV5-6	TRBJ2-7	.	CASSLRGLLTYF	TGTGCCAGCAGCTTGAGGGGCTTGCTTACGTACTTC
.	TRBV6-1	TRBJ1-5	.	CASSHQGNQPQHF	TGTGCCAGCAGCCACCAAGGCAATCAGCCCCAGCATTTT
.	TRBV19	TRBJ1-4	.	CASSKQQRRSNEKLFF	TGTGCCAGTAGTAAGCAGCAGCGCCGGAGTAATGAAAAACTGTTTTTT
.	TRBV7-8	TRBJ1-1	.	CASTPGQRPNTEAFF	TGTGCCAGCACCCCCGGACAGCGCCCGAACACTGAAGCTTTCTTT
.	TRBV9	TRBJ2-3	.	CASSPAITTQYF	TGTGCCAGCAGCCCAGCGATTACTACGCAGTATTTT
.	TRBV7-2	TRBJ2-1	TRBD1	CASVRDRDENEQFF	TGTGCCAGCGTAAGGGACAGGGACGAAAATGAGCAGTTCTTC
.	TRBV6-1	TRBJ2-3	.	CASKTGQTDTQYF	TGTGCCAGCAAGACAGGTCAGACAGATACGCAGTATTTT
few	TRBV14	TRBJ1-2	.	CASSQGRGNYGYTF	TGTGCCAGCAGCCAAGGTCGGGGTAACTATGGCTACACCTTC
few	TRBV7-2	TRBJ1-2	.	CASSLAEGAGGYTF	TGTGCCAGCAGCTTAGCAGAAGGGGCTGGTGGCTACACCTTC
once	TRBV2	TRBJ2-6	.	CASSVGSGANVLTF	TGTGCCAGCAGTGTGGGCTCTGGGGCCAACGTCCTGACTTTC
once	TRBV29-1	TRBJ2-7	.	CSVEVDEQYF	TGCAGCGTTGAAGTGGACGAGCAGTACTTC
.	TRBV5-1	TRBJ2-2	.	CASSLPDTGYAGELFF	TGCGCCAGCAGCTTGCCGGATACAGGGTACGCCGGGGAGCTGTTTTTT
.	TRBV6-1	TRBJ1-4	.	CASSENFGNEKLFF	TGTGCCAGCAGCGAAAACTTCGGGAATGAAAAACTGTTTTTT
once	TRBV18	TRBJ2-7	.	CASSPTDSRWGEQYF	TGTGCCAGCTCACCGACCGACAGCCGATGGGGCGAGCAGTACTTC
medium-sized	TRBV29-1	TRBJ1-2	TRBD1	CSATGTGANYGYTF	TGCAGCGCGACCGGGACAGGAGCAAACTATGGCTACACCTTC
.	TRBV6-6	TRBJ1-1	.	CASRYLVGLGTEAFF	TGTGCCAGCAGATACCTAGTAGGGCTGGGCACTGAAGCTTTCTTT
.	TRBV5-1	TRBJ2-7	TRBD2	CASSLNLAGGYEQYF	TGCGCCAGCAGCTTAAATCTAGCGGGAGGATACGAGCAGTACTTC
.	TRBV19	TRBJ1-4	.	CASSRDPPPGEKLFF	TGTGCCAGCTCTAGGGACCCACCTCCGGGAGAAAAACTGTTTTTT
.	TRBV2	TRBJ2-7	TRBD2	CASSEEVAGRFEQYF	TGTGCCAGCAGTGAAGAGGTAGCGGGAAGGTTCGAGCAGTACTTC
.	TRBV5-6	TRBJ2-1	.	CASRRRFLYEQFF	TGTGCCAGCAGACGACGGTTTCTCTATGAGCAGTTCTTC
once	TRBV11-2	TRBJ1-2	TRBD1	CASSFFGTGSGGYTF	TGTGCCAGCAGCTTCTTCGGGACAGGGTCGGGCGGCTACACCTTC
.	TRBV7-2	TRBJ1-1	.	CASSLGAGIEAFF	TGTGCCAGCAGCTTAGGGGCAGGAATTGAAGCTTTCTTT
.	TRBV28	TRBJ2-7	TRBD1	CASMGQASYEQYF	TGTGCCAGCATGGGACAGGCGTCCTACGAGCAGTACTTC
.	TRBV5-6	TRBJ1-1	.	CASSLNQGQAFF	TGTGCCAGCAGCTTGAATCAGGGCCAAGCTTTCTTT
.	TRBV5-1	TRBJ1-1	.	CASSLASGTEAFF	TGCGCCAGCAGCTTGGCTTCGGGGACTGAAGCTTTCTTT
.	TRBV21-1	TRBJ2-6	.	CASSSYSGANVLTF	TGTGCCAGCTCTTCCTACTCTGGGGCCAACGTCCTGACTTTC
.	TRBV6-5	TRBJ2-1	TRBD2	CASSTRSSGNEQFF	TGTGCCAGCAGTACTCGTTCTAGCGGGAATGAGCAGTTCTTC
.	TRBV18	TRBJ1-2	TRBD1	CASSQLGTGDGYTF	TGTGCCAGCTCACAACTCGGGACAGGGGACGGCTACACCTTC
.	TRBV7-3	TRBJ2-2	.	CASSLWGSGELFF	TGTGCCAGCAGCTTGTGGGGCTCCGGGGAGCTGTTTTTT
once	TRBV7-8	TRBJ2-7	.	CASSPSGATRGEQYF	TGTGCCAGCAGCCCTAGTGGGGCGACTAGGGGCGAGCAGTACTTC
.	TRBV6-6	TRBJ2-3	TRBD1	CASRGTGTGGTDTQYF	TGTGCCAGCAGGGGCACCGGGACAGGGGGCACAGATACGCAGTATTTT
.	TRBV4-1	TRBJ2-7	.	CASSQAAVSTYEQYF	TGCGCCAGCAGCCAAGCTGCGGTCTCCACCTACGAGCAGTACTTC
.	TRBV6-6	TRBJ2-3	.	CASERSGGAKDTQYF	TGTGCCAGCGAGCGAAGTGGGGGGGCGAAAGATACGCAGTATTTT
.	TRBV9	TRBJ2-1	.	CASSVDERASYNEQFF	TGTGCCAGCAGCGTAGATGAGCGGGCCTCCTACAATGAGCAGTTCTTC
.	TRBV7-2	TRBJ2-3	.	CASSVGGADTQYF	TGTGCCAGCAGCGTAGGTGGGGCAGATACGCAGTATTTT
.	TRBV7-3	TRBJ2-3	.	CASSSVGGTDTQYF	TGTGCCAGCAGCTCCGTGGGGGGCACAGATACGCAGTATTTT
.	TRBV9	TRBJ2-2	TRBD1	CASSVDQGADRELFF	TGTGCCAGCAGCGTAGATCAGGGGGCCGATAGGGAGCTGTTTTTT
.	TRBV10-3	TRBJ2-2	.	CAIIGNGELFF	TGTGCCATCATAGGTAACGGGGAGCTGTTTTTT
.	TRBV2	TRBJ2-7	.	CASSEQADLYSYEQYF	TGTGCCAGCAGTGAACAGGCCGATCTTTATTCCTACGAGCAGTACTTC
.	TRBV2	TRBJ2-1	.	CASSRDWKYNEQFF	TGTGCCAGCAGCCGGGACTGGAAGTACAATGAGCAGTTCTTC
once	TRBV25-1	TRBJ1-2	.	CASSGRRESNYGYTF	TGTGCCAGCAGTGGTCGCAGGGAGTCCAACTATGGCTACACCTTC
.	TRBV5-4	TRBJ2-1	.	CASSLAYNEQFF	TGTGCCAGCAGCTTGGCCTACAATGAGCAGTTCTTC
once	TRBV11-3	TRBJ2-2	TRBD1	CASSFGTGTTGELFF	TGTGCCAGCAGCTTCGGGACAGGGACAACCGGGGAGCTGTTTTTT
.	TRBV4-3	TRBJ2-1	TRBD1	CASSLDRGQVEQFF	TGCGCCAGCAGTCTCGACAGGGGGCAAGTTGAGCAGTTCTTC
few	TRBV5-4	TRBJ1-4	.	CASSFGGLNEKLFF	TGTGCCAGCAGCTTTGGGGGCCTTAATGAAAAACTGTTTTTT
.	TRBV7-2	TRBJ2-5	TRBD1	CASSLLGRGQETQYF	TGTGCCAGCAGCTTATTGGGCAGGGGGCAAGAGACCCAGTACTTC